These 21 T cell receptor beta chains share one sample of origin, sequenced in a study of regulatory T cells in long-lasting Graves disease (dated by TCRdb to the early 2020s). The library was produced with multiplex PCR. The listed sequencing device is Illumina HiSeq 4000. TCR beta libraries were built with iRepertoire HTBI primers and Arm-PCR amplification of CDR3 regions. TCRdb took the public reads, trimmed them with fastp at Q25, ran MiXCR for clone calling and kept in-frame beta chains. Here each entry gathers all rows of one CDR3 protein and keeps the most common genes and DNA. Counted in this sample were a few hundred thousand distinct CDR3 sequences; 15% to 20% of them appeared once. Together, the top ten hold about 15% of the sample. The meaning of the sample's time point label: newly diagnosed GD, antithyroid drugs for less than 3 months. RNA was extracted from PBMCs in TRIzol for both TCR sequencing and RNA sequencing.

In addition, the sample was reused for a study of T cells in Graves' hyperthyroidism and ophthalmopathy.

The sequenced sample was peripheral blood mononuclear cells (PBMCs), obtained at new diagnosis, from a patient treated with antithyroid drugs. The receptors here all came from a woman aged 25 to 39 with Graves disease. Donor details come from another sample of the same person, matched by shared clones.

The sample holds many counts of this clonotype. The chain employs TRBV12-3 or TRBV12-4 and TRBJ1-2; D not certain. The CDR3 covers 12 residues. Trimming left V 3 bases short and J 8 bases short, with 10 bases between. The CDR3 nucleotides read TGTGCCAGCAGTTTGCGGCTCGGCGGCTACACCTTC. It yields the protein CASSLRLGGYTF.

This clonotype appeared many times. The V and J genes are TRBV6-5 and TRBJ2-7, with TRBD2 as a possible D gene (5 bases). The CDR3 is 15 residues long. Deletions cut 0 bases from V and 3 bases from J, with 12 bases between. Germline V CDR1 and CDR2: MNHEY, SVGAGI. CDR3 DNA: TGTGCCAGCAGTTACTCGCGCTACGGGAACTACGAGCAGTACTTC. Its protein product is CASSYSRYGNYEQYF.

In this sample, this clonotype turned up many times. The gene calls are TRBV3-1 and TRBJ1-3, with unresolved D. Trimming took off 5 bases at V and 0 bases at J, with 14 bases between the two ends. This CDR3 has 16 amino acids. Germline values: CDR1 LGHDT, CDR2 YNNKEL (reference sequence). The CDR3 reads CASSFFPDYSGNTIYF. DNA for the CDR3: TGTGCCAGCAGCTTCTTTCCAGACTACTCTGGAAACACCATATATTTT.

This clonotype showed up many times. V and J are TRBV3-1 and TRBJ1-2; D remains unclear. The V end was cut by 0 bases, the J end by 8 bases, with 4 bases between. Germline values: CDR1 LGHDT, CDR2 YNNKEL (reference sequence). This CDR3 spans 11 amino acids. The CDR3 is CASSQEGGYTF. For the CDR3, the DNA is TGTGCCAGCAGCCAAGAAGGCGGCTACACCTTC.

Many counts were recorded for this clonotype. The V gene is TRBV20-1, the J gene TRBJ1-5; D is perhaps TRBD1 (5 bases). The CDR3 extends over 13 amino acids. CDR1 is DFQATT and CDR2 is SNEGSKA in the germline V gene (reference sequence). Between the trimmed V and J ends, which lost 8 bases and 4 bases, there was a span of 15 bases. The CDR3 loop is CSLQTDTNQPQHF. CDR3 bases: TGCAGTCTCCAGACGGACACAAATCAGCCCCAGCATTTT.

Many counts were recorded for this clonotype. The chain links TRBV6-1 to TRBJ2-5; unclear D gene. The germline V gene encodes CDR1 MNHNS and CDR2 SASEGT. CDR3 length: 14 amino acids. The V end lost 5 bases, the J end lost 2 bases, and 12 bases lay between the germline ends. CDR3 sequence reads: CASSPWTRQETQYF. CDR3 nucleotide sequence: TGTGCCAGCAGTCCTTGGACGAGGCAAGAGACCCAGTACTTC.

This clonotype showed up many times. This chain uses TRBV15 with TRBJ2-5; D is unresolved. The CDR3 is 12 amino acids. V was pared by 0 bases and J by 3 bases, with 2 bases between. Germline V gives CDR1 LNHNV, CDR2 YYDKDF (reference sequence). CDR3 in DNA: TGTGCCACCAGCAGAGATAAAGAGACCCAGTACTTC. Translated, it gives CATSRDKETQYF.

This clonotype was counted at least ten times. This chain links TRBV6-2 or TRBV6-3 with TRBJ1-5; maybe TRBD1 (6 bases). The V gene's germline CDR1 is MNHEY and CDR2 SVGEGT. With 5 bases removed from V and 4 bases from J, the gap between germline ends came to 15 bases. CDR3 length: 15 residues. CDR3 residues: CASSRGQSDNQPQHF. In DNA form, the CDR3 reads TGTGCCAGCAGTCGTGGACAGAGCGATAATCAGCCCCAGCATTTT.

This clonotype was detected a few times. The chain recombines TRBV4-1 with TRBJ2-4; D is possibly TRBD2 (6 bases). The CDR3 contains 18 residues. Germline assignment: CDR1 MGHRA and CDR2 YSYEKL. Trimming shortened V by 1 base and J by 1 base, and 17 bases separated the two germline ends. The CDR3 here is CASSQGRQGGIAKNIQYF. The CDR3 DNA follows: TGCGCCAGCAGCCAAGGCCGGCAGGGAGGAATCGCCAAAAACATTCAGTACTTC.

The genes are TRBV18 and TRBJ1-3; 7 bases align to TRBD1. Germline CDR1 reads KGHSH; CDR2 reads LQKENI. V shed 4 bases, J shed 0 bases, and the junction held 9 bases outside the gene matches. The CDR3 is 17 residues long. This CDR3 reads CASSLLGDSFSGNTIYF. The CDR3 DNA reads TGTGCCAGCTCACTTCTGGGGGACAGTTTCTCTGGAAACACCATATATTTT.

The sample holds many counts of this clonotype. The J gene is TRBJ1-2, the V gene TRBV5-6; TRBD1 aligns across 9 bases. V shed 6 bases, J shed 8 bases, and the junction held 14 bases outside the gene matches. From germline, CDR1 is SGHDT and CDR2 YYEEEE. This CDR3 has 15 amino acids. CDR3 loop: CASTEEGTGLWGYTF. The DNA for the CDR3 is TGTGCCAGCACCGAGGAGGGGACAGGGCTCTGGGGCTACACCTTC.

On this clonotype itself: It may be a read error: a sequence one base away is much more abundant. Here the CDR3 reads CASSGAPDNYGYTF. CDR3 nucleotide sequence: TGCGCCAGCAGCGGGGCCCCAGACAACTATGGCTACACCTTC. The V call is TRBV5-1, the J call TRBJ1-2; D perhaps matches TRBD1 (5 bases). The germline V gene encodes CDR1 SGHRS and CDR2 YFSETQ. This CDR3 has 14 residues. V was trimmed by 4 bases and J by 2 bases, leaving 12 bases between them.

Points on this clonotype: This likely traces to a read error, being one base from a far larger clone. This chain connects TRBV12-5 to TRBJ2-3; D remains unclear. The J call may be faulty, since TRBJ1-1 better matches the DNA end. Germline V gene sequence: CDR1 LGHNT, CDR2 FRNRAP. CDR3 length: 16 residues. For the CDR3, the DNA is TGTGCTACCCTCGCTCTATGTTGGGGAATGGACACTGAAGCTTTCTTT. Translation gives CATLALCWGMDTEAFF.

This clonotype was observed a few times. V usage is TRBV6-2 or TRBV6-3 and J usage is TRBJ2-5; D is uncertain. The V gene lost 10 bases and the J gene lost 0 bases, with 6 bases spanning the gap. From germline, CDR1 is MNHEY and CDR2 SVGEGT. The CDR3 runs to 11 residues. The CDR3 DNA reads as TGTGCCACAAACGACCAAGAGACCCAGTACTTC. Translating it yields CATNDQETQYF.

This clonotype was counted many times. In DNA, the CDR3 is TGTGCCAGCAGCCGCCTACGGGGCGGCTACACCTTC. Protein: CASSRLRGGYTF. This chain links TRBV12-3 or TRBV12-4 with TRBJ1-2; tentative D call: TRBD1 (5 bases). Trimming removed 6 bases at V and 8 bases at J, with 13 bases between. CDR3 length equals 12 residues.

This clonotype has ten or more counts. The chain recombines TRBV6-1 with TRBJ2-3, with TRBD2 matching 10 bases. Looked up from germline, CDR1 is MNHNS and CDR2 is SASEGT. The CDR3 sequence is 21 residues long. V shed 7 bases and J 0 bases; nucleotides not matched to a gene: 22. The DNA for the CDR3 is TGTGCCAGCACCCCCCGGCCAAAGCTAGCGGGGGCCTATCGTAGCACAGATACGCAGTATTTT. As protein: CASTPRPKLAGAYRSTDTQYF.

This clonotype has a count of ten or more. The chain couples TRBV11-2 to TRBJ2-5; weak D call: TRBD1 (6 bases). The germline V gene encodes CDR1 SGHAT and CDR2 FQNNGV. The CDR3 spans 15 residues. Trimming took 1 base from V and 0 from J, leaving 9 bases between them. The CDR3 is CASSLGDMYQETQYF. The CDR3, as DNA: TGTGCCAGCAGCTTAGGGGACATGTACCAAGAGACCCAGTACTTC.

The rearrangement joins TRBV6-5 to TRBJ1-2; no reliable D call. V lost 0 bases and J 8 bases, leaving 10 bases between the germline ends. The CDR3 sequence is 13 residues long. CDR1 is MNHEY, CDR2 SVGAGI, per germline. The CDR3 loop reads CASSYSDPPGYTF. CDR3 in DNA: TGTGCCAGCAGTTACTCGGACCCCCCCGGCTACACCTTC.

This clonotype was seen more than once but under ten times. V usage is TRBV19 and J usage is TRBJ2-2; D might be TRBD2 (6 bases). The V gene lost 8 bases and the J gene lost 6 bases, with 10 bases spanning the gap. The CDR3 is made up of 12 amino acids. Germline V gene data show CDR1 as LNHDA and CDR2 as SQIVND (reference sequence). In nucleotides, the CDR3 is TGTGCCAGTGGGTCGGGGGCCGGGGAGCTGTTTTTT. It is translated as CASGSGAGELFF.

The genes are TRBV7-8 and TRBJ2-7; perhaps TRBD2 as D (6 bases). The CDR3 sequence is 14 residues long. Trimming removed 5 bases from V and 1 base from J, with 12 bases in between. CDR1 is SGHVS and CDR2 is FQNEAQ in the germline V gene. The DNA of the CDR3 is TGTGCCAGCAGCCCTCTAGCGAAATCCTACGAGCAGTACTTC. This translates into CASSPLAKSYEQYF.

In its sample, this clonotype was seen many times. This chain links TRBV6-1 with TRBJ2-3; the D gene is possibly TRBD2 (7 bases). The CDR3 consists of 14 residues. V was clipped by 2 bases and J by 5 bases, with 11 bases between them. Germline CDR1 and CDR2: MNHNS and SASEGT. CDR3 DNA sequence: TGTGCCAGCAGTGAACGGGGGGCTATAGATACGCAGTATTTT. This translates into CASSERGAIDTQYF.